Below are 21 T cell receptor beta chains sequenced from a single sample in a study of control samples from healthy donors and cancer patients. Here immunoSEQ multiplex PCR was the method, and the copy in TCRdb shows in-frame clones only, minus some. The sample carries over 70,000 clones, approximately 91% recorded once. The source material was blood. These receptors all stem from a woman aged 55 to 70 in good health.

V usage is TRBV7-9 and J usage is TRBJ1-2, with D possibly TRBD1 on 5 matching bases. CDR3 length: 14 residues. V lost 5 bases, J lost 4 bases, and 14 bases lay in between. Germline lookup yields CDR1 SEHNR and CDR2 FQNEAQ (reference sequence). CDR3 coding DNA: TGTGCCAGCAGCCATAGACGACAGCGCTATGGCTACACCTTC. Encoded protein: CASSHRRQRYGYTF.

V usage is TRBV19 and J usage is TRBJ1-2; tentatively, D is TRBD1 (6 bases). CDR3 length: 15 residues. Trimming removed 6 bases from V and 0 bases from J, with 14 bases in between. Germline-derived CDR1 and CDR2 are LNHDA and SQIVND (reference sequence). Written as DNA, the CDR3 is TGTGCCAGTAGCCTATTCGGGACACCTAACTATGGCTACACCTTC. As protein: CASSLFGTPNYGYTF.

CDR3 protein: CASTATGLNTEAFF. For the CDR3, the DNA is TGTGCCAGCACCGCAACAGGTTTGAACACTGAAGCTTTCTTT. The genes are TRBV6-6 and TRBJ1-1, with a possible D match to TRBD1 (5 bases). Trimming left V 7 bases short and J 0 bases short, with 12 bases between. The germline gives CDR1 MNHNY, CDR2 SVGAGI (reference sequence). This CDR3 is 14 amino acids long.

The rearrangement joins TRBV3-1 (or the pseudogene TRBV3-2) to TRBJ1-1, with a tentative D call TRBD1 (5 bases). Germline CDR1 and CDR2: LGHDT and YNNKEL (reference sequence). The length of the CDR3 is 12 residues. Trimming removed 0 bases from V and 7 bases from J, with 6 bases in between. CDR3 DNA sequence: TGTGCCAGCAGCCAAGATGGGGGTGAAGCTTTCTTT. Translation gives CASSQDGGEAFF.

The rearrangement uses TRBV30 and TRBJ2-7, with D hard to call. CDR1 and CDR2 (germline): GTSNPN, SVGIG (reference sequence). The V end was cut by 1 base, the J end by 3 bases, with 4 bases between. The CDR3 has 11 amino acids. For the CDR3, the DNA is TGTGCCTGGAGTGCTGGCTACGAGCAGTACTTC. Its translation is CAWSAGYEQYF.

This clone occurred once. The gene calls are TRBV3-1 (or the pseudogene TRBV3-2) and TRBJ1-4; D remains unclear. The CDR3 extends over 16 amino acids. The V end was cut by 3 bases, the J end by 0 bases, with 11 bases between. Germline V CDR1 and CDR2: LGHDT, YNNKEL (reference sequence). The CDR3 loop reads CASSHWTAATNEKLFF. The CDR3 nucleotides are TGTGCCAGCAGCCATTGGACGGCTGCAACTAATGAAAAACTGTTTTTT.

This clone was recorded only once. The chain is built from TRBV6-5 and TRBJ1-2, with 7 bases fitting TRBD1. J lost 0 bases, V lost 8 bases, and 9 bases had no gene match. The V gene's germline CDR1 is MNHEY and CDR2 SVGAGI. This CDR3 has 15 residues. The CDR3 region has the DNA TGTGCCAGCCATAAACCAGGGGGTTCTAACTATGGCTACACCTTC. Its protein is CASHKPGGSNYGYTF.

The V and J genes are TRBV28 and TRBJ1-2, with D maybe TRBD1 (5 bases). Trimming took 3 bases from V and 9 from J, leaving 17 bases between them. Germline V gene lookup returns CDR1 MDHEN and CDR2 SYDVKM. The CDR3 has 14 amino acids. The CDR3 DNA follows: TGTGCCAGCAGTTTGCAGGGCAGGGATACAAGCTACACCTTC. Translated: CASSLQGRDTSYTF.

Comments on this clone: One end of the junction fails to match germline, which may point to a read error. The chain couples TRBV2 to TRBJ2-7; D possibly corresponds to TRBD1 (6 bases). The CDR3 contains 14 residues. Germline values: CDR1 SNHLY, CDR2 FYNNEI. The DNA for the CDR3 is TGTGCCAGCAATGAACAGGGCGCCTCCTACGAGCAGTACTTC. It yields the protein CASNEQGASYEQYF.

The V call is TRBV5-1, the J call TRBJ2-1, with D tentatively TRBD1 or TRBD2 (6 bases each). The V end lost 3 bases, the J end lost 6 bases, and 13 bases lay between the germline ends. The CDR3 is made up of 14 amino acids. Germline V gene sequence: CDR1 SGHRS, CDR2 YFSETQ. The DNA for the CDR3 is TGCGCCAGCAGCTGGGAACGGGGGCTCAATGAGCAGTTCTTC. Translated, it gives CASSWERGLNEQFF.

The chain joins TRBV24-1 to TRBJ2-6, with D possibly matching TRBD1 (7 bases). This CDR3 spans 16 amino acids. The germline V gene has CDR1 KGHDR and CDR2 SFDVKD. Trimming left V 7 bases short and J 0 bases short, with 12 bases between. CDR3 DNA sequence: TGTGCCACCAGCCAGGGGGGCGTCTCTGGGGCCAACGTCCTGACTTTC. This sequence encodes CATSQGGVSGANVLTF.

V is TRBV4-1 and J is TRBJ1-6, with TRBD1 identical over 7 bases. CDR1 and CDR2 (germline): MGHRA, YSYEKL. Unmatched junction bases numbered 7, after V lost 2 bases and J lost 6 bases. The length of the CDR3 is 16 residues. The CDR3: CASSQTGEMSNSPLHF. The CDR3 coding sequence is TGCGCCAGCAGCCAAACAGGGGAAATGAGTAATTCACCCCTCCACTTT.

V gene TRBV25-1 combines with J gene TRBJ2-1; TRBD1 might be the D (6 bases). This CDR3 has 14 residues. Trimming took 10 bases from V and 0 from J, leaving 13 bases between them. The germline V gene has CDR1 MGHDK and CDR2 SYGVNS. DNA for the CDR3: TGTGCCACCGGCCTAGGGGGCTCCTACAATGAGCAGTTCTTC. Amino acid sequence: CATGLGGSYNEQFF.

The chain carries TRBV7-9 and TRBJ2-7; 9 bases fit TRBD2. Germline CDR1 SEHNR, CDR2 FQNEAQ (reference sequence). The CDR3 covers 14 residues. V was pared by 3 bases and J by 5 bases, with 5 bases of the junction left unmatched. The CDR3 nucleotides read TGTGCCAGCAGCTTCCGGACTAGCGCCAACGAGCAGTACTTC. This codes for CASSFRTSANEQYF.

The J gene is TRBJ1-1, the V gene TRBV7-9; D is perhaps TRBD1 (6 bases). Germline V lookup: CDR1 SEHNR, CDR2 FQNEAQ (reference sequence). The V end lost 2 bases, the J end lost 3 bases, and 13 bases lay between the germline ends. The length of the CDR3 is 15 residues. CDR3 nucleotide sequence: TGTGCCAGCAGCTTAATAGGGAGGGGGGACACTGAAGCTTTCTTT. Amino acids: CASSLIGRGDTEAFF.

The J gene is TRBJ1-4, the V gene TRBV7-9; 7 nucleotides align to TRBD1. V was pared by 5 bases and J by 13 bases, with 16 bases of the junction left unmatched. Germline assignment: CDR1 SEHNR and CDR2 FQNEAQ (reference sequence). This CDR3 region has 15 residues. The chain's CDR3 is CASSPQGTEGPGLFF. The CDR3 bases are TGTGCCAGCAGCCCTCAAGGGACAGAGGGTCCAGGACTGTTTTTT. Filled out from reference TRBV7-9 and TRBJ1-4, the complete variable domain reads DTGVSQNPRHKITKRGQNVTFRCDPISEHNRLYWYRQTLGQGPEFLTYFQNEAQLEKSRLLSDRFSAERPKGSFSTLEIQRTEQGDSAMYLCASSPQGTEGPGLFFGSGTQLSVL.

The CDR3 loop reads CASSYRQGNEQFF. DNA for the CDR3: TGTGCCAGCAGTTACCGACAGGGGAATGAGCAGTTCTTC. The chain links TRBV6-5 to TRBJ2-1, with 8 bases fitting TRBD1. The CDR3 contains 13 residues. V was pared by 2 bases and J by 7 bases, with 1 base of the junction left unmatched. Germline V lookup: CDR1 MNHEY, CDR2 SVGAGI.

This chain links TRBV20-1 with TRBJ1-2, with a tentative D call TRBD1 (6 bases). In germline, CDR1 is DFQATT, CDR2 SNEGSKA (reference sequence). This CDR3 is built from 11 residues. V lost 4 bases and J 7 bases, leaving 10 bases between the germline ends. CDR3 bases: TGCAGTGCTAACAGGGCTAGTGGCTACACCTTC. Its protein is CSANRASGYTF.

The chain is built from TRBV3-1 (or the pseudogene TRBV3-2) and TRBJ2-6; D is unresolved. V was pared by 4 bases and J by 0 bases, with 7 bases between. Germline V gives CDR1 LGHDT, CDR2 YNNKEL (reference sequence). CDR3 length: 15 residues. The CDR3 nucleotides read TGTGCCAGCAGCCCTTACGGCTCTGGGGCCAACGTCCTGACTTTC. Translating gives CASSPYGSGANVLTF.

V usage is TRBV4-3 and J usage is TRBJ2-6; 9 bases line up with TRBD1. Germline CDR1 LGHNA, CDR2 YSLEER. With 8 bases clipped from V and 2 bases from J, the junction kept 4 bases outside the gene matches. The CDR3 runs to 15 residues. The CDR3 protein is CASCRTGAGANVLTF. Here the CDR3 DNA reads TGCGCCAGCTGTCGGACAGGGGCTGGGGCCAACGTCCTGACTTTC.

This rearrangement joins TRBV7-8 to TRBJ1-6, with a tentative D call TRBD1 (6 bases). CDR3 size: 16 residues. V was shortened by 0 bases and J by 6 bases, with 12 bases between the two germline ends. Germline lookup yields CDR1 SGHVS and CDR2 FQNEAQ. For the CDR3, the DNA is TGTGCCAGCAGCTTAGCGCGGTCAGGGGTTAATTCACCCCTCCACTTT. Translating it yields CASSLARSGVNSPLHF.